The source of this TCR beta chain is a study of OX40 agonist ivuxolimab in advanced cancers. The overall study: Among those treated, three patients had partial responses, one with hepatocellular carcinoma and two with cutaneous melanoma. Study findings and constraints: Partial responders receiving 0.1-3.0 mg/kg showed among the lowest clonal expansion. Certain nonresponders likewise exhibited a low normalized T-cell clonal expansion.

As to this clone: The target antigen is unknown.

Assay: immunoSEQ multiplex PCR; the TCRdb copy retains only in-frame clones and omits some. The sample has fewer than 110,000 clones, approximately 90% seen once. Prior autoimmune disease or systemic immunosuppression barred patients. V was shortened by 6 bases and J by 1 base, with 9 bases between the two germline ends. The CDR3 runs 13 residues. Per germline, CDR1 SGHNT and CDR2 YENEEA. This specimen was CD4+ or CD8+ T cells sorted from blood, taken in a trial of the OX40 agonist ivuxolimab. The genes are TRBV11-3 and TRBJ1-1; D not resolved. The clonotype was recovered from an adult with an advanced solid tumor such as melanoma, head and neck, liver or kidney cancer. The CDR3 loop reads CASSQQWNTEAFF. Written as DNA, the CDR3 is TGTGCCAGCAGTCAACAATGGAACACTGAAGCTTTCTTT.